There are a few counts of the clone carrying this T cell receptor (beta chain). Its antigen is not known. Disease lasting under 3 months, a NOSPECS grade of at least 4, and a Clinical Activity Score of at least 3 were features of the ophthalmopathy patients. The CDR3 regions of TCR beta were amplified from RNA transcripts. The primer set for the first-round RT-PCR of the TCR CDR3 was HTBI. TCRdb reprocessed the multiplex PCR reads via MiXCR and lists one record per CDR3 protein. The table shows a few hundred thousand distinct CDR3 sequences, with more than 12% occurring only once. Between the trimmed V and J ends, which lost 7 bases and 5 bases, there was a span of 12 bases. Germline CDR1 and CDR2: LNHDA and SQIVND (reference sequence). CDR3 length: 13 amino acids. The sample comes from a study of T cells in Graves' hyperthyroidism and ophthalmopathy. Findings and caveats of the study: Ophthalmopathy and stable hyperthyroidism were told apart by a 13 V-J model.

The sequence derives from a woman aged 25 to 45 with Graves' ophthalmopathy. The specimen was blood. The chain uses TRBV19 and TRBJ1-3; D is perhaps TRBD1 (5 bases). Written as DNA, the CDR3 is TGTGCCAGTACCGCGGACAACCGAAACACCATATATTTT. Translated: CASTADNRNTIYF. The whole variable domain, filled in from reference TRBV19 and TRBJ1-3, reads DGGITQSPKYLFRKEGQNVTLSCEQNLNHDAMYWYRQDPGQGLRLIYYSQIVNDFQKGDIAEGYSVSREKKESFPLTVTSAQKNPTAFYLCASTADNRNTIYFGEGSWLTVV.